The clone carrying this TCR beta chain was seen only a few times. The antigen is undetermined. In TCRdb, the reads were re-called with MiXCR into one record per CDR3 protein. The repertoire holds 680,000 or so distinct CDR3 sequences, roughly 30% seen once, with about 18% in the top ten. The entry originates in a study of T cell repertoires in cytomegalovirus infection. There are 15 residues in the CDR3. V shed 3 bases, J shed 5 bases, and the junction held 9 bases outside the gene matches. Germline lookup yields CDR1 MNHNS and CDR2 SASEGT. Findings of the study overall: There were HLA-C-restricted CMV-specific TCR beta clonotypes dominating the ex vivo response. There were carriers of CMV plus the relevant HLA, and cumulative public TCR beta family frequency identified them.

The sequence was obtained from a human donor in good health (CMV status not recorded). Some clones in this sample may be carry-over from other donors' samples. J is TRBJ2-5 and V is TRBV6-1, with 7 bases matching TRBD2. The starting material was cultured PBMCs, obtained from culture after CMV antigen stimulation. The CDR3 protein is CASSDLAVSEETQYF. DNA of the CDR3: TGTGCCAGCAGTGACCTAGCGGTTTCAGAGGAGACCCAGTACTTC.